This T cell receptor (beta chain) is drawn from a study of read filtering for tumor transcriptome and immune sequencing. The overall study: Among patients, under 20 were male and around 15 female, aged about 47 to 80 (mean about 71).

Study-wide results and limits: Correlation between methods rose after single-read clonotypes were removed.

This clonotype was observed at least ten times. Its specificity is not known. From 400 to 450 ng of RNA, a library with molecular barcoded alpha/delta and beta/gamma adaptors was made. MiXCR, run by TCRdb on the reads, gives a single entry per CDR3 protein. The repertoire holds 12,000 to 15,000 distinct CDR3 sequences, with over 20% as singletons. V was shortened by 2 bases and J by 5 bases, with 2 bases between the two germline ends. Germline values: CDR1 SGHRS, CDR2 YFSETQ. There are 11 residues in the CDR3. The genes are TRBV5-1 and TRBJ2-1; D gene unclear. The TCR was taken from a donor over 35 with multiple myeloma. Sequencing was performed on a population of CD138-negative cells sorted from bone marrow. The CDR3 spells CASSLNNEQFF. CDR3 DNA sequence: TGCGCCAGCAGCTTAAACAATGAGCAGTTCTTC.